These 21 T cell receptor beta chains came from one sample sequenced in a study of T cell responses to AZD1222 COVID-19 vaccine. Sequenced by immunoSEQ multiplex PCR; TCRdb stores in-frame clones only, minus some. The table lists around 130,000 clones, approximately 83% of them singletons, with 9% to 9.5% in the top ten. Source: peripheral blood, taken on day 0 of AZD1222 vaccination. The receptor set was obtained from an adult in good health.

This clone was seen more than once but under ten times. The chain carries TRBV7-2 and TRBJ1-4; 8 bases agree with TRBD1. Germline assignment: CDR1 SGHTA and CDR2 FQGNSA. The length of the CDR3 is 15 residues. With V trimmed by 2 bases and J by 7 bases, 6 bases remained unmatched. The CDR3 sequence is CASSLQGASGEKLFF. In DNA, the CDR3 is TGTGCCAGCAGCTTACAGGGGGCGAGTGGTGAAAAACTGTTTTTT.

The chain uses TRBV5-6 and TRBJ2-1, with TRBD1 matching 7 bases. With 4 bases clipped from V and 2 bases from J, the junction kept 12 bases outside the gene matches. This CDR3 is built from 17 residues. CDR1 is SGHDT and CDR2 is YYEEEE in the germline V gene. CDR3 loop: CASSGQRQGSAYNEQFF. The CDR3 DNA is TGTGCCAGCAGCGGACAAAGACAGGGCTCTGCCTACAATGAGCAGTTCTTC.

This clone was counted between two and nine times. The chain couples TRBV3-1 (or the pseudogene TRBV3-2) to TRBJ2-2; 8 nucleotides line up with TRBD1. CDR3 length: 16 residues. Germline-derived CDR1 and CDR2 are LGHDT and YNNKEL (reference sequence). V was pared by 4 bases and J by 1 base, with 5 bases of the junction left unmatched. This CDR3 reads CASSLTQGVNTGELFF. DNA for the CDR3: TGTGCCAGCAGCCTTACACAGGGGGTGAACACCGGGGAGCTGTTTTTT.

CDR3 nucleotide sequence: TGCGCCAGCAGCATAGACAGTAACTATGGCTACACCTTC. Translation gives CASSIDSNYGYTF. V and J are TRBV5-1 and TRBJ1-2; D perhaps matches TRBD1 (5 bases). Trimming stripped 4 bases from V and 1 base from J, with 8 bases between. CDR3 size: 13 residues. Germline V lookup: CDR1 SGHRS, CDR2 YFSETQ.

The chain employs TRBV5-5 and TRBJ1-1; D is uncertain. This CDR3 has 15 residues. V was cut by 0 bases and J by 0 bases, with 9 bases left in between. Germline lookup yields CDR1 SGHKS and CDR2 YYEKEE (reference sequence). In DNA, the CDR3 is TGTGCCAGCAGCTTGGCGCTAAGAATGAACACTGAAGCTTTCTTT. Its protein is CASSLALRMNTEAFF.

In this sample, this clone turned up a few times. CDR3: CASSEAAGNYGYTF. The DNA of the CDR3 is TGTGCCAGCAGTGAAGCAGCAGGAAACTATGGCTACACCTTC. The gene calls are TRBV2 and TRBJ1-2, with D unclear. The CDR3 length is 14 residues. Germline-derived CDR1 and CDR2 are SNHLY and FYNNEI. V shed 0 bases and J shed 2 bases, with 7 bases lying between them.

V is TRBV7-8 and J is TRBJ2-6; possibly TRBD1 for D (6 bases). The V end lost 5 bases, the J end lost 0 bases, and 14 bases lay between the germline ends. The CDR3 is 17 amino acids. The germline CDR1 and CDR2 sequences are SGHVS and FQNEAQ. CDR3 DNA: TGTGCCAGCAGCGGTCGGGACACCGTCTCTGGGGCCAACGTCCTGACTTTC. As protein: CASSGRDTVSGANVLTF.

The gene calls are TRBV7-2 and TRBJ1-4; the D gene is possibly TRBD1 (5 bases). V lost 2 bases to trimming and J lost 0 bases, with 7 bases between them. The CDR3 covers 15 residues. Germline CDR1 SGHTA, CDR2 FQGNSA. CDR3 region: CASSLLGATNEKLFF. Written as DNA, the CDR3 is TGTGCCAGCAGCTTACTGGGGGCAACTAATGAAAAACTGTTTTTT.

For this clone: The CDR3 does not end in the conserved phenylalanine or tryptophan, so this is likely a read error. It is unclear where the CDR3 begins or ends on the DNA, so no DNA is shown, and the CDR3 is as TCRdb lists it. The J gene is TRBJ1-1, the V gene TRBV5-1; TRBD1, the table's D call, lacks a check against the DNA. With termini counted, the CDR3 has 10 amino acids. Germline loops: CDR1 SGHRS, CDR2 YFSETQ. CDR3 protein: CASSPSRDKL.

The CDR3, as DNA: TGCGCCAGCAGCTCCGGACAGGGGGCGAATACGCAGTATTTT. It is translated as CASSSGQGANTQYF. The chain employs TRBV5-1 and TRBJ2-3; 11 bases agree with TRBD1. The CDR3 has 14 residues. V dropped 3 bases and J dropped 7; count of bases not matched to a gene: 4. Germline CDR1 reads SGHRS; CDR2 reads YFSETQ.

The rearrangement uses TRBV5-4 and TRBJ1-4; D is unclear. CDR1 SGHNT and CDR2 YYREEE come from the germline V gene (reference sequence). V was clipped by 0 bases and J by 5 bases, with 2 bases between them. The CDR3 extends over 12 amino acids. The CDR3 sequence is CASSLENEKLFF. The CDR3 DNA follows: TGTGCCAGCAGCTTGGAGAATGAAAAACTGTTTTTT.

V gene TRBV20-1 combines with J gene TRBJ2-7; D is perhaps TRBD1 (5 bases). The V end was cut by 5 bases, the J end by 3 bases, with 8 bases between. Germline V lookup: CDR1 DFQATT, CDR2 SNEGSKA (reference sequence). The CDR3 covers 11 residues. CDR3 amino acids: CSAEQDYEQYF. The CDR3 DNA is TGCAGTGCTGAACAGGACTACGAGCAGTACTTC.

The chain employs TRBV12-3 or TRBV12-4 and TRBJ1-2; D might be TRBD1 (5 bases). Trimming took 6 bases from V and 0 from J, leaving 5 bases between them. The CDR3 covers 12 residues. This CDR3 reads CASRQANYGYTF. CDR3 sequence (DNA): TGTGCCAGCAGACAGGCTAACTATGGCTACACCTTC.

The rearrangement joins TRBV5-8 to TRBJ1-4; D perhaps matches TRBD1 (5 bases). Germline CDR1 and CDR2: SGHTS and YDEGEE. Trimming pared 3 bases from V and 3 bases from J, leaving 18 bases between. The CDR3 has 17 amino acids. The CDR3 spells CASSSGGRTLSNEKLFF. CDR3 sequence (DNA): TGTGCCAGCAGCTCGGGCGGTAGGACACTTTCTAATGAAAAACTGTTTTTT.

The chain joins TRBV11-3 to TRBJ1-2; 7 nucleotides agree with TRBD1. CDR1 is SGHNT and CDR2 is YENEEA in the germline V gene. Unmatched junction bases numbered 11, after V lost 4 bases and J lost 0 bases. CDR3 size: 17 residues. The CDR3 nucleotides read TGTGCCAGCAGCTCAAGACAGGGCCGGGGGACTAACTATGGCTACACCTTC. This gives the protein CASSSRQGRGTNYGYTF.

J is TRBJ1-1 and V is TRBV5-1; 9 bases line up with TRBD1. This CDR3 region has 14 residues. The germline gives CDR1 SGHRS, CDR2 YFSETQ. V lost 6 bases to trimming and J lost 4 bases; unmatched junction nucleotides: 7. CDR3 sequence: CASNRGPDPTEAFF. DNA for the CDR3: TGCGCCAGCAACAGGGGGCCGGACCCCACTGAAGCTTTCTTT.

The chain recombines TRBV11-3 with TRBJ1-2; 8 bases align to TRBD1. The CDR3 is 17 amino acids. V was clipped by 3 bases and J by 4 bases; unmatched bases: 13. Germline CDR1 reads SGHNT; CDR2 reads YENEEA. The CDR3 region is CASSLRKSGQALYGYTF. The CDR3 region has the DNA TGTGCCAGCAGCTTGCGAAAGTCGGGACAGGCGCTCTATGGCTACACCTTC.

The J gene is TRBJ2-3, the V gene TRBV30; the D is unclear. CDR1 GTSNPN and CDR2 SVGIG come from the germline V gene (reference sequence). The CDR3 runs to 12 residues. V was pared by 4 bases and J by 2 bases, with 7 bases between. The CDR3 protein is CAWNGVTDTQYF. DNA for the CDR3: TGTGCCTGGAATGGGGTCACAGATACGCAGTATTTT.

The chain combines TRBV5-1 with TRBJ2-2, with TRBD2 matching 7 bases. Germline V gene sequence: CDR1 SGHRS, CDR2 YFSETQ. The CDR3 is made up of 17 amino acids. With V trimmed by 0 bases and J by 0 bases, 5 bases remained unmatched. CDR3 loop: CASSLALTSANTGELFF. CDR3 bases: TGCGCCAGCAGCTTGGCACTCACTAGCGCGAACACCGGGGAGCTGTTTTTT.

The CDR3: CASSYSRAGNTIYF. For the CDR3, the DNA is TGTGCCAGCAGTTACTCAAGAGCTGGAAACACCATATATTTT. The chain has TRBV6-2 or TRBV6-3 and TRBJ1-3; D remains ambiguous. CDR1 and CDR2 from the germline V gene are MNHEY and SVGEGT. Trimming stripped 0 bases from V and 2 bases from J, with 5 bases between. The CDR3 extends over 14 amino acids.

V gene TRBV19 combines with J gene TRBJ1-5; D is undetermined. Germline V lookup: CDR1 LNHDA, CDR2 SQIVND (reference sequence). Deletions cut 9 bases from V and 2 bases from J, with 14 bases between. This CDR3 spans 14 amino acids. The CDR3: CASCPGNRNQPQHF. CDR3 bases: TGTGCCAGCTGCCCCGGGAATCGCAATCAGCCCCAGCATTTT.